This T cell receptor (beta chain) was recorded in a study of CD8+CD57+ T cells in acquired aplastic anemia (dated by TCRdb to the late 2010s). A note on the overall study: On average, sorted CD4+ and CD8+ cells yielded around 3.5 ug of extracted DNA, with a range of about 0.18 to 30 ug. A CD8+CD57+ expansion meant a frequency higher than the mean frequency seen in healthy subjects. What the authors observed across the whole study: Nearly 30 CD8+ CDR3 sequences were found in both patients and controls but appeared to be highly expressed in patients and within the immunodominant clones of the patients. Patients and healthy controls showed no significant difference in CD8+ Simpson's diversity (P=0.060).

Compared with germline, V lacks 6 bases and J lacks 6 bases; bases without a gene match: 3. The CDR3 covers 14 residues, taking in both the cysteine and the phenylalanine. This entry keeps only the CDR3 DNA: 42 bases, framed from base 1. This clonotype was seen many times. Its antigen has not been determined. No much larger clone exists at a distance of one base, and base qualities are not known. TCR beta VDJ combination and CDR3 sequence profiling used genomic DNA as the template. TCR repertoire sequencing was run on an Illumina HiSeq 2000. On the study's bioinformatics: TRBV/TRBJ rearrangement plots, CDR3 size and DJ length profiles, and Simpson's diversity index were used to evaluate the repertoires. Whichever DNA sequence was most abundant in the deep sequencing data was defined as the immunodominant clone. CDR3 amino acid sequences were screened for sharing across subjects and were compared with published repertoires and the VDJdb database. TCRdb cleaned the public reads at Q25 with fastp, built clones with MiXCR and kept in-frame beta chains. All rows with the same CDR3 protein become a single entry with the most common DNA and genes. The V and J calls, along with clone size, are taken from TCRdb and not from the paper's own processing. The sample contains approximately 170,000 distinct CDR3 sequences, about 45% of them found a single time. The ten largest clones take up about 2.9% of the sample.

Expansion of CD8+CD57+ cells had been shown by flow cytometry in the patients chosen for sequencing. Severe acquired aplastic anemia was diagnosed in all patients according to International Study of Aplastic Anemia and Agranulocytosis and Camitta criteria. Patients had received no therapy at the time of blood sampling. TCR repertoires of sorted CD4+ and CD8+ blood T cells from severe aplastic anemia patients and healthy subjects were deep-sequenced in the study. In the USA, patient enrollment took place under clinicaltrials.gov protocols 00001620, 01623167, 00001397, 00071045, 00081523 and 00961064. Ficoll-Paque density gradient centrifugation was used to isolate peripheral blood mononuclear cells. CD4+ and CD8+ T cells were sorted by FACS or magnetic beads before DNA extraction.

The receptor comes from a human donor with aplastic anemia. The chain was built from TRBV12-3 or TRBV12-4 and TRBJ2-1; 12 bases in the middle match TRBD2. Input material: sorted CD4+, CD8+, or CD8+CD57+ T cells (not recorded which) from PBMCs. The nucleotide sequence is given as TGTGCCAGCAGGGGGACTAGCGGGTCCAATGAGCAGTTCTTC. Its protein product is CASRGTSGSNEQFF.